The clone carrying this TCR beta chain was counted at least ten times. The antigen is undetermined. The data stem from a study of CD8 T cells in ankylosing spondylitis. Each CDR3 protein is one row after TCRdb ran MiXCR on the 5' RACE reads. Here the sample spans under 55,000 distinct CDR3 sequences, about 7.8% being singletons. Trimming cost V 0 bases and J 0 bases, with 9 bases left between them. From germline, CDR1 is SGHRS and CDR2 YFSETQ. The CDR3 is made up of 15 amino acids. General study points: A TCR beta motif of about eight highly homologous variants appeared characteristic of ankylosing spondylitis blood. Researchers report that disease-linked clones proved CD8+ and relatively rare in peripheral blood. As reported, disease-linked clones showed significant enrichment in matched ankylosing spondylitis synovial fluid. Earlier authors reported some of these motif variants in reactive arthritis synovial fluid and blood.

The clonotype was recovered from a female donor with ankylosing spondylitis or in good health (not recorded which). This chain connects TRBV5-1 to TRBJ1-1, with unresolved D. Sequencing used blood, either unsorted or a sorted T cell fraction (not recorded which). The CDR3 DNA reads as TGCGCCAGCAGCTTGGACGGCCACATGAACACTGAAGCTTTCTTT. Its protein product is CASSLDGHMNTEAFF. The entire variable domain, with the rest obtained from reference TRBV5-1 and TRBJ1-1, is as follows: KAGVTQTPRYLIKTRGQQVTLSCSPISGHRSVSWYQQTPGQGLQFLFEYFSETQRNKGNFPGRFSGRQFSNSRSEMNVSTLELGDSALYLCASSLDGHMNTEAFFGQGTRLTVV.